The clone carrying this T cell receptor (beta chain) occurred many times. Then a second PCR, running about 6 to 11 cycles, was carried out with a sample-barcoded 5' primer and a J-beta primer mix. In TCRdb, the 5' RACE reads were re-called with MiXCR into one record per CDR3 protein. Here the sample spans about 650,000 distinct CDR3 sequences, less than 40% being singletons. These data are taken from a study of blood T cells in healthy people across ages. CDR1 and CDR2 (germline): LGHNT, FRNRAP. The CDR3 length is 17 residues. After removal of 3 bases from V and 0 bases from J, the junction contained 6 bases not matched to a gene.

The sample was blood. J is TRBJ2-4 and V is TRBV12-5, with 9 bases matching TRBD1. The TCR originated in a woman older than 75 in good health. The CDR3 DNA sequence: TGTGCTAGTGGTTTAAGACAGGGGGTTTCAGCCAAAAACATTCAGTACTTC. The encoded protein is CASGLRQGVSAKNIQYF. Variable domain in full (rest from reference TRBV12-5 and TRBJ2-4): DARVTQTPRHKVTEMGQEVTMRCQPILGHNTVFWYRQTMMQGLELLAYFRNRAPLDDSGMPKDRFSAEMPDATLATLKIQPSEPRDSAVYFCASGLRQGVSAKNIQYFGAGTRLSVL.